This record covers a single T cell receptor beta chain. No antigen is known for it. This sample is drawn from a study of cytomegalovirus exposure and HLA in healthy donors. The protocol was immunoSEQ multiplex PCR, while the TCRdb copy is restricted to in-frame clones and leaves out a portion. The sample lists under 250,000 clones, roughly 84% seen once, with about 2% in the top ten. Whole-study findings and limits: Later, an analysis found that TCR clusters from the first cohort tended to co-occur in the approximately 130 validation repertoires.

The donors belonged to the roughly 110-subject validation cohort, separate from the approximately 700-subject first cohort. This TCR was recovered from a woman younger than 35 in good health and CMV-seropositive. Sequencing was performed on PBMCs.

CDR3 DNA sequence: TGTGCCAGTGTCAGGGGGGCCGGGAGAGAGACCCAGTACTTC. Translating it yields CASVRGAGRETQYF. The genes are TRBV6-1 and TRBJ2-5; possibly TRBD1 for D (7 bases). The CDR3 has 14 amino acids. Germline loops: CDR1 MNHNS, CDR2 SASEGT. Trimming shortened V by 9 bases and J by 4 bases, and 18 bases separated the two germline ends.